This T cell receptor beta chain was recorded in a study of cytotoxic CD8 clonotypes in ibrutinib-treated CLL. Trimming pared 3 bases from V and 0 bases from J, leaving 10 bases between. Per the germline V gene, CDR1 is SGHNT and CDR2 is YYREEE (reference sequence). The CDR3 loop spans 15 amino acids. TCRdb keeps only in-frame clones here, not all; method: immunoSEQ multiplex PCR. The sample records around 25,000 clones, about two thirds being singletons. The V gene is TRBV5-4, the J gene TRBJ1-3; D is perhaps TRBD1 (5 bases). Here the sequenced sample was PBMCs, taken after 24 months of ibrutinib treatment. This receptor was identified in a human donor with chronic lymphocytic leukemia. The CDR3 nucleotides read TGTGCCAGCAGCTGGGACGGATTCTCTGGAAACACCATATATTTT. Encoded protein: CASSWDGFSGNTIYF. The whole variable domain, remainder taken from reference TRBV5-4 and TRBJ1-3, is ETGVTQSPTHLIKTRGQQVTLRCSSQSGHNTVSWYQQALGQGPQFIFQYYREEENGRGNFPPRFSGLQFPNYSSELNVNALELDDSALYLCASSWDGFSGNTIYFGEGSWLTVV.